These 11 T cell receptor beta chains were all obtained from the same sample, sequenced in a study of blood T cell repertoires in COVID-19. The method was immunoSEQ multiplex PCR; TCRdb's version includes in-frame clones alone and lacks a portion of them. The table records fewer than 600,000 clones, roughly nine tenths of them present only once. What was sequenced was peripheral blood. The receptors come from a man younger than 30 with COVID-19, enrolled during active disease.

The chain carries TRBV10-2 and TRBJ2-5; perhaps TRBD2 as D (6 bases). This CDR3 comprises 17 residues. The germline V gene encodes CDR1 WSHSY and CDR2 SAAADI. V lost 4 bases, J lost 5 bases, and 23 bases lay in between. CDR3 residues: CASSGSHIREFGETQYF. In DNA form, the CDR3 reads TGCGCCAGCAGTGGTTCCCACATTCGGGAGTTTGGGGAGACCCAGTACTTC.

V gene TRBV19 combines with J gene TRBJ2-1, with 13 bases matching TRBD2. Looked up from germline, CDR1 is LNHDA and CDR2 is SQIVND (reference sequence). This CDR3 has 16 residues. V was pared by 5 bases and J by 7 bases, with 8 bases of the junction left unmatched. In DNA form, the CDR3 reads TGTGCCAGTAGTTTGGGACTAGCGGGGCCCTTAAATGAGCAGTTCTTC. Translation: CASSLGLAGPLNEQFF.

Note on this clone: This specimen includes other DNA sequences encoding the same CDR3. This rearrangement joins TRBV7-2 to TRBJ1-2; no clear D. The V gene's germline CDR1 is SGHTA and CDR2 FQGNSA. Between the trimmed V and J ends, which lost 1 base and 5 bases, there was a span of 8 bases. CDR3 size: 13 residues. CDR3 nucleotide sequence: TGTGCCAGCAGCTTAGACAGAAGTTATGGCTACACCTTC. This gives the protein CASSLDRSYGYTF.

The chain links TRBV3-1 (or the pseudogene TRBV3-2) to TRBJ1-3; perhaps TRBD1 as D (5 bases). Per the germline V gene, CDR1 is LGHDT and CDR2 is YNNKEL (reference sequence). The V gene lost 2 bases and the J gene lost 2 bases, with 19 bases spanning the gap. The CDR3 spans 18 residues. This chain's CDR3 is CASSQLAVAGGTGNTIYF. The CDR3 DNA reads TGTGCCAGCAGCCAACTAGCGGTCGCCGGGGGAACTGGAAACACCATATATTTT.

This chain links TRBV18 with TRBJ2-2, with D hard to call. The CDR3 extends over 16 amino acids. Germline V CDR1 and CDR2: KGHSH, LQKENI. The V and J ends lost 2 bases and 0 bases respectively, with 10 bases between them. CDR3 amino acids: CASSPLSNSNTGELFF. The CDR3 DNA sequence: TGTGCCAGCTCACCATTGTCCAACTCGAACACCGGGGAGCTGTTTTTT. Full variable domain (missing parts from reference TRBV18 and TRBJ2-2): NAGVMQNPRHLVRRRGQEARLRCSPMKGHSHVYWYRQLPEEGLKFMVYLQKENIIDESGMPKERFSAEFPKEGPSILRIQQVVRGDSAAYFCASSPLSNSNTGELFFGEGSRLTVL.

The V gene is TRBV3-1 (or the pseudogene TRBV3-2), the J gene TRBJ1-2, with 9 bases lining up with TRBD1. The V gene's germline CDR1 is LGHDT and CDR2 YNNKEL (reference sequence). Trimming took 4 bases from V and 2 from J; bases not matched to a gene: 11. The CDR3 contains 17 residues. The CDR3 protein is CASSLLFTGGANYGYTF. The CDR3, as DNA: TGTGCCAGCAGCCTCTTATTTACAGGGGGCGCGAACTATGGCTACACCTTC.

The chain has TRBV25-1 and TRBJ1-2; no firm D call. This CDR3 contains 13 residues. CDR1 MGHDK and CDR2 SYGVNS come from the germline V gene. V lost 6 bases, J lost 4 bases, and 12 bases lay in between. CDR3 in amino acids: CASSYGQAYGYTF. The DNA of the CDR3 is TGTGCCAGCAGCTATGGGCAAGCCTATGGCTACACCTTC.

Details on this clone: One end of the junction does not line up with germline, which may come from a read error. The chain recombines TRBV6-5 with TRBJ2-7; D call uncertain. Germline loops: CDR1 MNHEY, CDR2 SVGAGI. This CDR3 has 10 amino acids. The CDR3 spells CASGYNEQYF. Written as DNA, the CDR3 is TGTGCCAGCGGTTATAACGAGCAGTACTTC.

The V call is TRBV5-1, the J call TRBJ2-3; perhaps TRBD2 as D (7 bases). The CDR3 has 16 amino acids. The V end lost 2 bases, the J end lost 2 bases, and 15 bases lay between the germline ends. Germline CDR1 is SGHRS and CDR2 is YFSETQ. CDR3 nucleotide sequence: TGCGCCAGCAGCTTACGGGGGGCGCTGGACACAGATACGCAGTATTTT. This sequence encodes CASSLRGALDTDTQYF.

This chain connects TRBV4-2 to TRBJ2-1, with 10 bases matching TRBD1. V lost 0 bases, J lost 8 bases, and 10 bases stayed unmatched. The CDR3 loop spans 17 amino acids. Germline CDR1 and CDR2: LGHNA and YNFKEQ. CDR3 in DNA: TGTGCCAGCAGCCAAGACGCGGTAGACAGGGGGCAGTATGAGCAGTTCTTC. Translation gives CASSQDAVDRGQYEQFF.

The count of this clone is one. The sample has other DNA sequences that encode this CDR3 too. The V call is TRBV12-3 or TRBV12-4, the J call TRBJ1-1; D perhaps matches TRBD1 (6 bases). V was shortened by 4 bases and J by 2 bases, with 8 bases between the two germline ends. This CDR3 region has 13 residues. The CDR3 nucleotides are TGTGCCAGCAGTTACAGGGAAAACACTGAAGCTTTCTTT. This encodes CASSYRENTEAFF.